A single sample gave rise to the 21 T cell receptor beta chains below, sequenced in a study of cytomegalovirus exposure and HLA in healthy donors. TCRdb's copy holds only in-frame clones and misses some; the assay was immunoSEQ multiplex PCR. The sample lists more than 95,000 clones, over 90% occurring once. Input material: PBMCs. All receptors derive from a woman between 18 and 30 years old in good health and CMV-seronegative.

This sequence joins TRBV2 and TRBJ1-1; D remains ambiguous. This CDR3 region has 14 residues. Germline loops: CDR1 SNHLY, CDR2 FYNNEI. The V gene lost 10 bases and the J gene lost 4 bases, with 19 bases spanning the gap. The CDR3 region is CANTAGPPSTEAFF. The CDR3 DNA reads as TGTGCCAACACCGCAGGCCCCCCCAGCACTGAAGCTTTCTTT.

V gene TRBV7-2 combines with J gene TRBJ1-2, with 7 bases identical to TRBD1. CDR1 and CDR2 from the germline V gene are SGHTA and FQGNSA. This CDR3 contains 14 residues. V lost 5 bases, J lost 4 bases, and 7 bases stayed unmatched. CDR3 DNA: TGTGCCAGCAGCCGACAGGGCGATACCTATGGCTACACCTTC. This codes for CASSRQGDTYGYTF. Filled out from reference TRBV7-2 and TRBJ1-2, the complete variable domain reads GAGVSQSPSNKVTEKGKDVELRCDPISGHTALYWYRQSLGQGLEFLIYFQGNSAPDKSGLPSDRFSAERTGGSVSTLTIQRTQQEDSAVYLCASSRQGDTYGYTFGSGTRLTVV.

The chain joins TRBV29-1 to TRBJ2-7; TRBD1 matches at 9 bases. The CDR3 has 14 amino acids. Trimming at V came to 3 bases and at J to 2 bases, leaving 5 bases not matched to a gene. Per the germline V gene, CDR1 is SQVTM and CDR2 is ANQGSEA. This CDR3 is CSVESGQGTYEQYF. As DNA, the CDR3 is TGCAGCGTTGAGTCGGGACAGGGAACCTACGAGCAGTACTTC.

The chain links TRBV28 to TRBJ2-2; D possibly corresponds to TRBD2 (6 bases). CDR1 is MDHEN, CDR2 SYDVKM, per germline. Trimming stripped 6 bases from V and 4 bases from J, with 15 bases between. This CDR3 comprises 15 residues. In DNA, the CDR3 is TGTGCCAGCAGACCAGGGACGGGACTCACCGGGGAGCTGTTTTTT. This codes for CASRPGTGLTGELFF.

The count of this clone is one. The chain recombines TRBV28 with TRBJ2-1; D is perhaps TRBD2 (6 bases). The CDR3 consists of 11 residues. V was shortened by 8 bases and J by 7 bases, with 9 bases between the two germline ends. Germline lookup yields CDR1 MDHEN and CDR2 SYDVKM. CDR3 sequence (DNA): TGTGCCAGCGTCCGGGAGAATGAGCAGTTCTTC. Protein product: CASVRENEQFF.

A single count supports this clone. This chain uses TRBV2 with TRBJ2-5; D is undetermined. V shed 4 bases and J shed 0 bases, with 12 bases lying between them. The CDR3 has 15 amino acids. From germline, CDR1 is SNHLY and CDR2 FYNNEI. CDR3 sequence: CASSGTLQNQETQYF. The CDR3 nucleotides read TGTGCCAGCAGTGGAACTTTACAGAACCAAGAGACCCAGTACTTC.

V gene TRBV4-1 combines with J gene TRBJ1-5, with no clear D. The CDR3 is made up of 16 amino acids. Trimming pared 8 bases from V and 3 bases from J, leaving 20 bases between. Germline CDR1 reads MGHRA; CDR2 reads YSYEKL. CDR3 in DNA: TGCGCCAGCCGGGAAGATTCCCCGGGGTACAATCAGCCCCAGCATTTT. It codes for CASREDSPGYNQPQHF.

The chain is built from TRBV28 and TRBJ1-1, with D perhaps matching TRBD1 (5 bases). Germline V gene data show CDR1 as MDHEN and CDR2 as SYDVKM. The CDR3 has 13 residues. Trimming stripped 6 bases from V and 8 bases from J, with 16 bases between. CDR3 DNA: TGTGCCAGCAGCTCTCGGGGGTTTAGGGAAGCTTTCTTT. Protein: CASSSRGFREAFF.

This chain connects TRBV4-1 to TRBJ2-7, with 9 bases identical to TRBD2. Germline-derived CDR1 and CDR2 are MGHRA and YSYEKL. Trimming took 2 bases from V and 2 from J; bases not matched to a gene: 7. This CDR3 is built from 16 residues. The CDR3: CASSQPTSGHPYEQYF. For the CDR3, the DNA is TGCGCCAGCAGCCAACCGACTAGCGGCCACCCCTACGAGCAGTACTTC.

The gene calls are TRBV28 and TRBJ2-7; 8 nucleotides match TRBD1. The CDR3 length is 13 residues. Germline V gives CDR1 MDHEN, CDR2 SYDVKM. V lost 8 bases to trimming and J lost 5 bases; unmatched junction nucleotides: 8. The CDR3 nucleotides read TGTGCCAGCGCCGGACAGGGCTATAACGAGCAGTACTTC. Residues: CASAGQGYNEQYF.

The CDR3 sequence: CASSNQVGLAGLNEQFF. DNA for the CDR3: TGTGCCAGCAGCAATCAGGTGGGACTAGCGGGTTTGAATGAGCAGTTCTTC. The chain is built from TRBV7-9 and TRBJ2-1, with TRBD2 identical over 12 bases. V lost 5 bases and J lost 7; bases outside the gene matches: 12. Germline V gene data show CDR1 as SEHNR and CDR2 as FQNEAQ (reference sequence). There are 17 residues in the CDR3.

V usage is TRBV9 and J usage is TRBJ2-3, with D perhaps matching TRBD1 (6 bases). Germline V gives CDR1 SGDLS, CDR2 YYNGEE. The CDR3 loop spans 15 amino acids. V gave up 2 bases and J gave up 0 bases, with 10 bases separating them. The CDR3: CASSVGTTSTDTQYF. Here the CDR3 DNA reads TGTGCCAGCAGCGTGGGGACAACTAGCACAGATACGCAGTATTTT.

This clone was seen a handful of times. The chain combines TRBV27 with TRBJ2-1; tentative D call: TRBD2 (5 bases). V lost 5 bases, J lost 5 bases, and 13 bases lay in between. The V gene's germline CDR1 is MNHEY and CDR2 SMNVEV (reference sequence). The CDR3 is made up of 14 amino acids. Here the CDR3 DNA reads TGTGCCAGCAGTCTCGGGAATACCAACAATGAGCAGTTCTTC. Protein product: CASSLGNTNNEQFF.

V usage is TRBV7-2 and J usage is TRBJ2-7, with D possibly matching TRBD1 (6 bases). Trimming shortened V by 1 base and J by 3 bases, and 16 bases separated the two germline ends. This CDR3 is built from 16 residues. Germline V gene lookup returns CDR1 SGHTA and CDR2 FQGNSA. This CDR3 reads CASSLGFGRGVYEQYF. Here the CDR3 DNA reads TGTGCCAGCAGCTTAGGTTTTGGCAGGGGTGTCTACGAGCAGTACTTC.

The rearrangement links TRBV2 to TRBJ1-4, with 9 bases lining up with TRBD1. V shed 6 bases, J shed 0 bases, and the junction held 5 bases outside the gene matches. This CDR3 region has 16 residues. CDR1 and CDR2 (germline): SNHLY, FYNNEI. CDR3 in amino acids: CASSRDRVATNEKLFF. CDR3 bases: TGTGCCAGCAGCAGGGACAGGGTTGCAACTAATGAAAAACTGTTTTTT.

The chain's CDR3 is CASSLSGGHYGYTF. CDR3 DNA: TGTGCCAGCAGCTTAAGTGGAGGTCACTATGGCTACACCTTC. This chain uses TRBV7-9 with TRBJ1-2; no reliable D call. Looked up from germline, CDR1 is SEHNR and CDR2 is FQNEAQ (reference sequence). Trimming shortened V by 2 bases and J by 3 bases, and 10 bases separated the two germline ends. This CDR3 contains 14 residues. Using reference TRBV7-9 and TRBJ1-2 for the parts outside the CDR3, the full variable domain is DTGVSQNPRHKITKRGQNVTFRCDPISEHNRLYWYRQTLGQGPEFLTYFQNEAQLEKSRLLSDRFSAERPKGSFSTLEIQRTEQGDSAMYLCASSLSGGHYGYTFGSGTRLTVV.

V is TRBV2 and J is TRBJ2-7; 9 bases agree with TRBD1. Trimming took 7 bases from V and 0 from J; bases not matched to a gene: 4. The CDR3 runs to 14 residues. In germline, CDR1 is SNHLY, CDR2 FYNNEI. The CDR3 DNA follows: TGTGCCAGCAAGACAGGGGGAGGCTCCTACGAGCAGTACTTC. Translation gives CASKTGGGSYEQYF.

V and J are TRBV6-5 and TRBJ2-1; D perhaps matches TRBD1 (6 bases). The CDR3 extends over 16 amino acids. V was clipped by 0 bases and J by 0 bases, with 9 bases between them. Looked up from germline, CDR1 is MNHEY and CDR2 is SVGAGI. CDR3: CASSYSLQGSYNEQFF. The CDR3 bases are TGTGCCAGCAGTTACTCATTACAGGGCTCCTACAATGAGCAGTTCTTC.

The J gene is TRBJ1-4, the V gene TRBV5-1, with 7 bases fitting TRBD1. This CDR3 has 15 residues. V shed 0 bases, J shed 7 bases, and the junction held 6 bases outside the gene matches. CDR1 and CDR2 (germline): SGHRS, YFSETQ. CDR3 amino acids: CASSLAGAGGEKLFF. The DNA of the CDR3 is TGCGCCAGCAGCTTGGCCGGGGCAGGGGGTGAAAAACTGTTTTTT.

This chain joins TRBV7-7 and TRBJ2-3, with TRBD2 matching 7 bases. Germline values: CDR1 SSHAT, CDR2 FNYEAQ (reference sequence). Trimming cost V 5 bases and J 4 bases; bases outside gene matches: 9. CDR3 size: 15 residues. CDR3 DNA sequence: TGTGCCAGCAGCCCTGAACTAGCGACCCCAGATACGCAGTATTTT. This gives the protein CASSPELATPDTQYF.

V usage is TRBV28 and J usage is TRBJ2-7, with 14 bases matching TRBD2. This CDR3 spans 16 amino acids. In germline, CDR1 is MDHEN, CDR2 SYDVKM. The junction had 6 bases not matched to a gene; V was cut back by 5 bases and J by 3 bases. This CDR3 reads CASSPTGLAGGYEQYF. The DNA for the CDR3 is TGTGCCAGCAGTCCAACCGGACTAGCGGGAGGCTACGAGCAGTACTTC.